Each of the 12 T cell receptor beta chains below was sequenced from the same sample in a study of blood T cells in healthy people across ages. Alongside a J-beta primer mix, a sample-barcoded 5' primer served in a second PCR lasting about 7 to 12 cycles. TCRdb re-derived calls from the 5' RACE reads in MiXCR, one entry per CDR3 protein. This sample has under 800,000 distinct CDR3 sequences, with more than 40% found just once. The sequencing sample was made of blood. The receptor source for this set is a woman aged 55-70 years in good health.

This clonotype came up once. The chain recombines TRBV4-3 with TRBJ1-5; D remains unclear. In germline, CDR1 is LGHNA, CDR2 YSLEER. V dropped 1 base and J dropped 5 bases, with 12 bases sitting between them. This CDR3 contains 15 residues. The CDR3 region is CASSQGSGRDQPQHF. CDR3 nucleotide sequence: TGCGCCAGCAGCCAAGGGTCAGGCCGAGATCAGCCCCAGCATTTT.

The V and J genes are TRBV7-2 and TRBJ1-2; a possible D gene is TRBD1 (5 bases). This CDR3 contains 15 residues. The V gene lost 4 bases and the J gene lost 4 bases, with 16 bases spanning the gap. The germline V gene has CDR1 SGHTA and CDR2 FQGNSA. CDR3 nucleotides: TGTGCCAGCAGCTACTCAGGGAACGGGGTCTATGGCTACACCTTC. Amino acids: CASSYSGNGVYGYTF.

This chain joins TRBV20-1 and TRBJ1-2, with TRBD1 as a possible D gene (5 bases). The CDR3 is 13 amino acids. Germline V gene data show CDR1 as DFQATT and CDR2 as SNEGSKA (reference sequence). V lost 6 bases to trimming and J lost 5 bases, with 16 bases between them. The chain's CDR3 is CSAQFPGGYGYTF. CDR3 DNA sequence: TGCAGTGCCCAGTTCCCGGGGGGGTATGGCTACACCTTC.

The V gene is TRBV24-1, the J gene TRBJ1-1; D ambiguous. With 3 bases removed from V and 1 base from J, the gap between germline ends came to 2 bases. The CDR3 consists of 12 residues. CDR1 is KGHDR and CDR2 is SFDVKD in the germline V gene. CDR3 coding DNA: TGTGCCACCAGTGATGGGAACACTGAAGCTTTCTTT. It translates to CATSDGNTEAFF.

The V and J genes are TRBV11-2 and TRBJ2-3; maybe TRBD2 (6 bases). Trimming stripped 0 bases from V and 2 bases from J, with 12 bases between. From germline, CDR1 is SGHAT and CDR2 FQNNGV. The CDR3 is made up of 16 amino acids. CDR3 nucleotide sequence: TGTGCCAGCAGCTTAGAACCTAGCGAGACCACAGATACGCAGTATTTT. As protein: CASSLEPSETTDTQYF.

V and J are TRBV7-2 and TRBJ2-7; D might be TRBD1 (6 bases). The J call is in doubt because the DNA end fits TRBJ2-5 better. The CDR3 is 13 amino acids. Germline CDR1 and CDR2: SGHTA and FQGNSA. CDR3 amino acids: CASCPRGSETQYF. As DNA, the CDR3 is TGTGCCAGCTGCCCCAGGGGATCAGAGACCCAGTACTTC.

This clonotype has a handful of counts. The rearrangement joins TRBV5-1 to TRBJ2-4; tentatively, D is TRBD1 (5 bases). This CDR3 region has 16 residues. Trimming removed 0 bases from V and 5 bases from J, with 15 bases in between. CDR1 and CDR2 (germline): SGHRS, YFSETQ. This chain's CDR3 is CASSLEAQGSQNIQYF. CDR3 coding DNA: TGCGCCAGCAGCTTGGAGGCTCAGGGAAGCCAAAACATTCAGTACTTC.

This clonotype was observed many times. The chain employs TRBV4-2 and TRBJ2-1; tentatively, D is TRBD1 (6 bases). Germline assignment: CDR1 LGHNA and CDR2 YNFKEQ. V was pared by 0 bases and J by 12 bases, with 18 bases between. The CDR3 has 15 residues. CDR3 in amino acids: CASSQDLWQGTPQFF. In DNA, the CDR3 is TGTGCCAGCAGCCAAGATCTTTGGCAGGGGACGCCGCAGTTCTTC.

This sequence joins TRBV6-5 and TRBJ2-3, with TRBD2 matching over 13 bases. V was pared by 0 bases and J by 5 bases, with 8 bases of the junction left unmatched. The CDR3 has 18 amino acids. Germline CDR1 is MNHEY and CDR2 is SVGAGI. CDR3 DNA sequence: TGTGCCAGCAGTTACTCGGGGCGACTAGCGGGGGGAGGAGATACGCAGTATTTT. Its translation is CASSYSGRLAGGGDTQYF.

In this sample, this clonotype turned up a few times. The chain is built from TRBV20-1 and TRBJ2-1; 7 positions agree with TRBD1. The CDR3 totals 14 residues. Germline values: CDR1 DFQATT, CDR2 SNEGSKA (reference sequence). V trimming: 5 bases; J trimming: 4 bases; junction bases outside the gene matches: 8. In nucleotides, the CDR3 is TGCAGTGCTGGAACCGGGACAGATTACAATGAGCAGTTCTTC. This translates into CSAGTGTDYNEQFF.

The J gene is TRBJ1-5, the V gene TRBV6-1; 10 bases are a match to TRBD1. This CDR3 comprises 14 residues. Germline CDR1 and CDR2: MNHNS and SASEGT. Losses at the gene ends were 4 bases for V and 5 bases for J; bases not matched to a gene: 2. The CDR3 coding sequence is TGTGCCAGCAGTGGACAGGGGGCAGATCAGCCCCAGCATTTT. Translation gives CASSGQGADQPQHF.

The chain couples TRBV4-2 to TRBJ2-7, with D unresolved. The V and J ends lost 3 bases and 3 bases respectively, with 9 bases between them. The germline V gene has CDR1 LGHNA and CDR2 YNFKEQ. This CDR3 is built from 13 residues. The DNA for the CDR3 is TGTGCCAGCAGCCACGTGGGTAACTACGAGCAGTACTTC. As protein: CASSHVGNYEQYF.